The 14 T cell receptor beta chains reported below all come from one sample, sequenced in a study of T-cell memory formation after mild COVID-19. TCRdb re-derived calls from the 5' RACE reads in MiXCR, one entry per CDR3 protein. This sample has around 35,000 distinct CDR3 sequences, with approximately 7.7% found just once. Material for sequencing was PBMCs or a T cell subset sorted from them (not recorded which). The receptors were sampled from a man between 18 and 35 years old who had mild COVID-19 (a few samples of this study predate the infection). Cell type and time point are not known.

This clonotype was recorded many times. This chain joins TRBV5-5 and TRBJ2-6; D remains ambiguous. V was shortened by 1 base and J by 4 bases, with 9 bases between the two germline ends. Germline lookup yields CDR1 SGHKS and CDR2 YYEKEE (reference sequence). This CDR3 region has 15 residues. As DNA, the CDR3 is TGTGCCAGCAGCTTGTTAGGCGCAGGGGCCAACGTCCTGACTTTC. Protein product: CASSLLGAGANVLTF.

This clonotype was seen repeatedly, ten times or more. This chain connects TRBV20-1 to TRBJ2-5, with 7 positions matching TRBD1. This CDR3 comprises 12 residues. Germline CDR1 DFQATT, CDR2 SNEGSKA (reference sequence). V lost 6 bases, J lost 5 bases, and 6 bases stayed unmatched. Here the CDR3 DNA reads TGCAGTGCCCTGGGACAGATGGAGACCCAGTACTTC. It is translated as CSALGQMETQYF.

This clonotype was seen repeatedly, ten times or more. This chain uses TRBV20-1 with TRBJ1-1, with 9 nucleotides matching TRBD1. The V segment lost 6 bases and the J segment 5 bases; nucleotides outside the gene matches: 4. There are 12 residues in the CDR3. Germline CDR1 and CDR2: DFQATT and SNEGSKA (reference sequence). The CDR3 nucleotides read TGCAGTGCACGACAGGGGGGAACTGAAGCTTTCTTT. Amino acids: CSARQGGTEAFF.

Here the CDR3 DNA reads TGCGCCAGCAGCTTGGGACTAGCCAATGAGCAGTTCTTC. Protein product: CASSLGLANEQFF. This rearrangement joins TRBV5-1 to TRBJ2-1; 7 nucleotides match TRBD2. Trimming removed 0 bases from V and 6 bases from J; junction bases left unmatched: 0. CDR3 length equals 13 residues. CDR1 and CDR2 from the germline V gene are SGHRS and YFSETQ. Looking up the rest from reference TRBV5-1 and TRBJ2-1 gives the full variable domain: KAGVTQTPRYLIKTRGQQVTLSCSPISGHRSVSWYQQTPGQGLQFLFEYFSETQRNKGNFPGRFSGRQFSNSRSEMNVSTLELGDSALYLCASSLGLANEQFFGPGTRLTVL.

This clonotype was seen ten or more times. The chain has TRBV5-1 and TRBJ2-1; D might be TRBD2 (7 bases). Trimming removed 6 bases from V and 10 bases from J, with 14 bases in between. The germline V gene encodes CDR1 SGHRS and CDR2 YFSETQ. The CDR3 covers 12 residues. The DNA of the CDR3 is TGCGCCAGCACCGCGTCGGGGGGCGAGCAGTTCTTC. Its protein is CASTASGGEQFF.

This clonotype was seen only a few times. This chain uses TRBV6-6 with TRBJ2-3; D is possibly TRBD1 or TRBD2 (6 bases each). The CDR3 has 17 amino acids. Germline V gene data show CDR1 as MNHNY and CDR2 as SVGAGI (reference sequence). Trimming cost V 5 bases and J 7 bases, with 25 bases left between them. CDR3: CASSPLFSGAPSNTQYF. CDR3 in DNA: TGTGCCAGCAGTCCCCTTTTTTCGGGGGCCCCCTCTAATACGCAGTATTTT.

This clonotype was counted ten times or more. CDR3 residues: CAAGRTSETQYF. For the CDR3, the DNA is TGTGCCGCCGGCCGGACCTCGGAGACCCAGTACTTC. The chain carries TRBV6-6 and TRBJ2-5; D not certain. Trimming left V 11 bases short and J 5 bases short, with 15 bases between. The germline gives CDR1 MNHNY, CDR2 SVGAGI (reference sequence). The CDR3 sequence is 12 residues long.

V is TRBV5-1 and J is TRBJ1-3; D uncertain. Germline V gene sequence: CDR1 SGHRS, CDR2 YFSETQ. The CDR3 length is 14 residues. V lost 3 bases and J 2 bases, leaving 9 bases between the germline ends. This chain's CDR3 is CASSSGGPGNTIYF. The CDR3 bases are TGCGCCAGCAGCTCCGGTGGTCCTGGAAACACCATATATTTT.

This clonotype was observed at least ten times. The rearrangement joins TRBV9 to TRBJ1-5, with D maybe TRBD1 (5 bases). The CDR3 spans 15 residues. The V gene's germline CDR1 is SGDLS and CDR2 YYNGEE. The V gene lost 0 bases and the J gene lost 0 bases, with 7 bases spanning the gap. The CDR3 here is CASSVARDSNQPQHF. CDR3 bases: TGTGCCAGCAGCGTAGCCAGGGATAGCAATCAGCCCCAGCATTTT.

The V gene is TRBV7-2, the J gene TRBJ1-2, with D possibly matching TRBD1 (5 bases). In germline, CDR1 is SGHTA, CDR2 FQGNSA. The CDR3 contains 16 residues. V was trimmed by 1 base and J by 3 bases, leaving 15 bases between them. CDR3 bases: TGTGCCAGCAGCTTAGACCTGGGGAGGGGAGACTATGGCTACACCTTC. Amino acid sequence: CASSLDLGRGDYGYTF.

The V call is TRBV19, the J call TRBJ1-1; D remains unclear. V gave up 6 bases and J gave up 1 base, with 3 bases separating them. From germline, CDR1 is LNHDA and CDR2 SQIVND (reference sequence). The CDR3 runs to 11 residues. The CDR3 loop is CASRQNTEAFF. The CDR3 coding sequence is TGTGCCAGTAGACAGAACACTGAAGCTTTCTTT.

This clonotype showed up many times. The chain's CDR3 is CASSMYPSAAGGTYEQYF. The CDR3 DNA follows: TGTGCCAGTAGTATGTACCCGTCAGCGGCTGGAGGGACCTACGAGCAGTACTTC. The gene calls are TRBV19 and TRBJ2-7; a weak D match, TRBD2 (6 bases). The CDR3 has 18 amino acids. Germline CDR1 reads LNHDA; CDR2 reads SQIVND (reference sequence). Trimming took off 3 bases at V and 2 bases at J, with 23 bases between the two ends.

This clonotype has a count of ten or more. The chain employs TRBV7-3 and TRBJ2-3; 10 bases map to TRBD2. Per germline, CDR1 SGHTA and CDR2 FQGTGA. With 3 bases clipped from V and 0 bases from J, the junction kept 9 bases outside the gene matches. CDR3 length: 18 residues. CDR3 residues: CASSFRASGGPSTDTQYF. The CDR3, as DNA: TGTGCCAGCAGCTTTCGGGCTAGCGGGGGACCCAGCACAGATACGCAGTATTTT.

Many counts were recorded for this clonotype. The chain couples TRBV3-1 to TRBJ2-7; D is uncertain. V was cut by 0 bases and J by 5 bases, with 14 bases left in between. CDR1 and CDR2 (germline): LGHDT, YNNKEL (reference sequence). This CDR3 has 15 amino acids. The CDR3 loop reads CASSQDLGQVHEQYV. CDR3 nucleotide sequence: TGTGCCAGCAGCCAAGATCTTGGGCAGGTCCACGAGCAGTACGTC.